A single sample gave rise to the 11 T cell receptor beta chains below, sequenced in a study of control samples from healthy donors and cancer patients. Sequencing was performed with immunoSEQ multiplex PCR; in TCRdb, only in-frame clones are kept and a portion is missing. Of around 190,000 clones in the sample, over 85% were seen once. Specimen: blood. Receptors were obtained from a man aged 30-40 years in good health.

This clone has a single count. The chain carries TRBV5-8 and TRBJ1-1; D call uncertain. There are 14 residues in the CDR3. V lost 0 bases and J 1 base, leaving 7 bases between the germline ends. Germline CDR1 and CDR2: SGHTS and YDEGEE. CDR3 region: CASSLEGRNTEAFF. The CDR3 nucleotides are TGTGCCAGCAGCTTGGAGGGCAGGAACACTGAAGCTTTCTTT.

The rearrangement joins TRBV6-4 to TRBJ1-5; TRBD1 is a possible D gene (5 bases). The V and J ends lost 6 bases and 7 bases respectively, with 10 bases between them. Germline values: CDR1 MRHNA, CDR2 SNTAGT. This CDR3 region has 12 residues. The CDR3 bases are TGTGCCAGCAGGCCGGGGGGACAGCCCCAGCATTTT. Its protein is CASRPGGQPQHF.

The chain joins TRBV4-3 to TRBJ2-5, with 8 positions matching TRBD2. This CDR3 is built from 17 residues. Germline values: CDR1 LGHNA, CDR2 YSLEER. Losses at the gene ends were 1 base for V and 5 bases for J; bases not matched to a gene: 12. The CDR3 loop is CASSQVRGGGGPETQYF. CDR3 nucleotide sequence: TGCGCCAGCAGCCAAGTCCGAGGAGGCGGGGGGCCGGAGACCCAGTACTTC.

The chain joins TRBV6-4 to TRBJ2-1, with TRBD2 matching 9 bases. Germline V lookup: CDR1 MRHNA, CDR2 SNTAGT. The CDR3 length is 15 residues. Losses at the gene ends were 3 bases for V and 7 bases for J; bases not matched to a gene: 7. CDR3 in DNA: TGTGCCAGCAGTGAAATGGGACTAGCTGGGAATGAGCAGTTCTTC. This translates into CASSEMGLAGNEQFF.

CDR3 amino acids: CAWSPTGRDNQPQHF. The CDR3 DNA is TGTGCCTGGAGTCCGACAGGGCGGGATAATCAGCCCCAGCATTTT. The chain couples TRBV30 to TRBJ1-5, with 7 bases identical to TRBD1. Germline CDR1 GTSNPN, CDR2 SVGIG (reference sequence). The CDR3 has 15 amino acids. J lost 4 bases, V lost 2 bases, and 8 bases had no gene match.

V is TRBV19 and J is TRBJ1-5; D remains ambiguous. Deletions cut 5 bases from V and 7 bases from J, with 12 bases between. The germline V gene encodes CDR1 LNHDA and CDR2 SQIVND (reference sequence). The CDR3 runs to 13 residues. The CDR3 region is CASSRGYSQPQHF. The CDR3 DNA follows: TGTGCCAGTAGTCGGGGATACTCCCAGCCCCAGCATTTT.

The gene calls are TRBV5-1 and TRBJ2-1; the match to TRBD2 covers 13 bases. CDR1 is SGHRS and CDR2 is YFSETQ in the germline V gene. Losses at the gene ends were 4 bases for V and 7 bases for J; bases not matched to a gene: 5. CDR3 length: 15 residues. The CDR3, as DNA: TGCGCCAGCAGCCCCGGACTAGCGGGAGTGAATGAGCAGTTCTTC. Translation: CASSPGLAGVNEQFF. The full variable domain, rest sourced from reference TRBV5-1 and TRBJ2-1, is KAGVTQTPRYLIKTRGQQVTLSCSPISGHRSVSWYQQTPGQGLQFLFEYFSETQRNKGNFPGRFSGRQFSNSRSEMNVSTLELGDSALYLCASSPGLAGVNEQFFGPGTRLTVL.

The rearrangement joins TRBV19 to TRBJ2-1; D unresolved. With 6 bases removed from V and 4 bases from J, the gap between germline ends came to 10 bases. Germline loops: CDR1 LNHDA, CDR2 SQIVND (reference sequence). CDR3 length: 13 amino acids. Here the CDR3 DNA reads TGTGCCAGTAGAGTAACTGAATACAATGAGCAGTTCTTC. It translates to CASRVTEYNEQFF.

The V gene is TRBV18, the J gene TRBJ2-5; 10 bases agree with TRBD1. This CDR3 region has 16 residues. V dropped 2 bases and J dropped 2; count of bases not matched to a gene: 5. Germline-derived CDR1 and CDR2 are KGHSH and LQKENI. CDR3 in DNA: TGTGCCAGCTCACCAGTGGGACAGGGGACTCAAGAGACCCAGTACTTC. It codes for CASSPVGQGTQETQYF. Complete variable domain (other parts from reference TRBV18 and TRBJ2-5): NAGVMQNPRHLVRRRGQEARLRCSPMKGHSHVYWYRQLPEEGLKFMVYLQKENIIDESGMPKERFSAEFPKEGPSILRIQQVVRGDSAAYFCASSPVGQGTQETQYFGPGTRLLVL.

The chain recombines TRBV27 with TRBJ2-3, with 9 bases that match TRBD1. After removal of 3 bases from V and 0 bases from J, the junction contained 7 bases not matched to a gene. Germline lookup yields CDR1 MNHEY and CDR2 SMNVEV (reference sequence). The CDR3 consists of 17 residues. The CDR3 sequence: CASSFLPDRGSTDTQYF. CDR3 nucleotides: TGTGCCAGCAGTTTCCTCCCTGACAGGGGGAGCACAGATACGCAGTATTTT.

This chain links TRBV19 with TRBJ1-2; D might be TRBD1 (5 bases). The CDR3 runs to 12 residues. V was cut by 7 bases and J by 5 bases, with 11 bases left in between. Germline values: CDR1 LNHDA, CDR2 SQIVND (reference sequence). The CDR3 DNA reads TGTGCCAGTAATGATAGGGGTTATGGCTACACCTTC. Its translation is CASNDRGYGYTF.